Presented here are 15 T cell receptor beta chains from one specimen sequenced in a study of graft-versus-host responses after intestinal transplantation. Only in-frame clones appear in the TCRdb table, and some are missing; sequencing was by immunoSEQ multiplex PCR. The sample yields about 96,000 clones, roughly 92% seen once. Their antigen targets remain unknown. The material was unstimulated CD4+ T cells sorted from spleen or lymph node cells, obtained before intestinal transplant. These receptors all come from a human donor who received an intestinal transplant.

The chain carries TRBV7-2 and TRBJ1-1; D is perhaps TRBD1 (6 bases). From germline, CDR1 is SGHTA and CDR2 FQGNSA. The CDR3 is 15 amino acids. V was clipped by 4 bases and J by 6 bases, with 18 bases between them. The DNA of the CDR3 is TGTGCCAGCAGCTCGGCCAGGGGTAGAGAGGCTGAAGCTTTCTTT. It specifies CASSSARGREAEAFF. Drawing the rest from reference TRBV7-2 and TRBJ1-1, the complete variable domain is GAGVSQSPSNKVTEKGKDVELRCDPISGHTALYWYRQSLGQGLEFLIYFQGNSAPDKSGLPSDRFSAERTGGSVSTLTIQRTQQEDSAVYLCASSSARGREAEAFFGQGTRLTVV.

This rearrangement joins TRBV27 to TRBJ2-7; a possible D gene is TRBD1 (6 bases). Germline loops: CDR1 MNHEY, CDR2 SMNVEV (reference sequence). V was pared by 6 bases and J by 3 bases, with 18 bases between. This CDR3 region has 15 residues. CDR3: CASRSPGQINYEQYF. The CDR3 nucleotides read TGTGCCAGCAGAAGCCCGGGACAAATCAACTACGAGCAGTACTTC.

The chain links TRBV6-6 to TRBJ2-7, with a weak D call TRBD1 (5 bases). There are 14 residues in the CDR3. CDR1 is MNHNY and CDR2 is SVGAGI in the germline V gene (reference sequence). Trimming pared 2 bases from V and 4 bases from J, leaving 12 bases between. The CDR3 bases are TGTGCCAGCAGTTACACCCCTAAGGGGTACGAGCAGTACTTC. Its translation is CASSYTPKGYEQYF.

The CDR3 loop is CASSDISTISSYNEQFF. CDR3 in DNA: TGTGCCAGCAGTGACATTAGTACTATAAGCTCCTACAATGAGCAGTTCTTC. The V call is TRBV2, the J call TRBJ2-1; D is ambiguous. CDR3 length: 17 residues. Germline loops: CDR1 SNHLY, CDR2 FYNNEI. Trimming removed 3 bases at V and 0 bases at J, with 15 bases between.

The chain joins TRBV5-4 to TRBJ2-1, with D perhaps matching TRBD2 (5 bases). There are 16 residues in the CDR3. The germline CDR1 and CDR2 sequences are SGHNT and YYREEE (reference sequence). Trimming removed 3 bases from V and 3 bases from J, with 16 bases in between. The CDR3 sequence is CASSSNTRSYYNEQFF. CDR3 nucleotide sequence: TGTGCCAGCAGCTCAAACACTAGGAGTTACTACAATGAGCAGTTCTTC.

This chain connects TRBV7-3 to TRBJ2-1, with D unresolved. This CDR3 has 15 residues. Germline lookup yields CDR1 SGHTA and CDR2 FQGTGA. V shed 0 bases and J shed 8 bases, with 14 bases lying between them. The CDR3 sequence: CASSLTALAYDEQFF. In nucleotides, the CDR3 is TGTGCCAGCAGCTTAACGGCTTTAGCTTACGATGAGCAGTTCTTC. Drawing the rest from reference TRBV7-3 and TRBJ2-1, the complete variable domain is GAGVSQTPSNKVTEKGKYVELRCDPISGHTALYWYRQSLGQGPEFLIYFQGTGAADDSGLPNDRFFAVRPEGSVSTLKIQRTERGDSAVYLCASSLTALAYDEQFFGPGTRLTVL.

This sequence joins TRBV2 and TRBJ2-2; 8 bases match TRBD2. The CDR3 sequence is 17 residues long. Germline V gene sequence: CDR1 SNHLY, CDR2 FYNNEI. After removal of 10 bases from V and 4 bases from J, the junction contained 17 bases not matched to a gene. Written as DNA, the CDR3 is TGTGCCACCCCGAAGAATCGGGGGGGCGGCGGCACCGGGGAGCTGTTTTTT. Its protein product is CATPKNRGGGGTGELFF.

DNA for the CDR3: TGTGCCAGCAGCCTTCGAACAGGGCTATCCTACGAGCAGTACTTC. Protein sequence: CASSLRTGLSYEQYF. V and J are TRBV4-2 and TRBJ2-7, with a weak D call TRBD1 (6 bases). The CDR3 contains 15 residues. CDR1 LGHNA and CDR2 YNFKEQ come from the germline V gene. With 4 bases removed from V and 1 base from J, the gap between germline ends came to 14 bases.

CDR3 nucleotide sequence: TGTGCCAGCAGCCAGCTACCGGGACTAGCGATTCAAGAGACCCAGTACTTC. Translation gives CASSQLPGLAIQETQYF. The chain couples TRBV14 to TRBJ2-5, with 10 bases lining up with TRBD2. Germline lookup yields CDR1 SGHDN and CDR2 FVKESK. This CDR3 is built from 17 residues. The trim removed 3 bases at V and 2 bases at J, leaving 9 bases unmatched.

V gene TRBV30 combines with J gene TRBJ2-5; D unresolved. Trimming shortened V by 2 bases and J by 2 bases, and 6 bases separated the two germline ends. The CDR3 has 12 amino acids. The germline V gene encodes CDR1 GTSNPN and CDR2 SVGIG (reference sequence). CDR3 coding DNA: TGTGCCTGGAGTCTAACTCAAGAGACCCAGTACTTC. Encoded protein: CAWSLTQETQYF.

This clone is a singleton in its sample. The J gene is TRBJ2-7, the V gene TRBV6-5; TRBD2 matches at 11 bases. J lost 3 bases, V lost 2 bases, and 0 bases had no gene match. Looked up from germline, CDR1 is MNHEY and CDR2 is SVGAGI. The CDR3 totals 14 residues. The CDR3 spells CASSYGTSGYEQYF. In DNA form, the CDR3 reads TGTGCCAGCAGTTACGGGACTAGCGGCTACGAGCAGTACTTC.

The chain is built from TRBV2 and TRBJ1-2; TRBD1 matches at 9 bases. V was pared by 8 bases and J by 9 bases, with 13 bases of the junction left unmatched. The CDR3 consists of 14 residues. In germline, CDR1 is SNHLY, CDR2 FYNNEI. The CDR3 here is CASHLSPGTGSYTF. CDR3 nucleotide sequence: TGTGCCAGCCACCTTAGTCCCGGGACAGGGAGCTACACCTTC.

The chain links TRBV30 to TRBJ2-7; TRBD2 aligns across 12 bases. Germline lookup yields CDR1 GTSNPN and CDR2 SVGIG (reference sequence). CDR3 length: 17 amino acids. The V gene end was trimmed by 0 bases and the J gene end by 2 bases; junction bases not matched to a gene: 8. The CDR3, as DNA: TGTGCCTGGAGTGTAGGCTGGACTAGCGGGACGACCTACGAGCAGTACTTC. It yields the protein CAWSVGWTSGTTYEQYF.

This chain uses TRBV9 with TRBJ1-4, with TRBD1 identical over 8 bases. Germline V lookup: CDR1 SGDLS, CDR2 YYNGEE. V shed 3 bases, J shed 2 bases, and the junction held 6 bases outside the gene matches. The CDR3 is made up of 16 amino acids. Here the CDR3 DNA reads TGTGCCAGCAGCGCGAGGACAGGGCCTACTAATGAAAAACTGTTTTTT. It yields the protein CASSARTGPTNEKLFF.

The V gene is TRBV19, the J gene TRBJ2-7; 8 bases are shared with TRBD2. Germline CDR1 is LNHDA and CDR2 is SQIVND (reference sequence). V shed 4 bases, J shed 5 bases, and the junction held 4 bases outside the gene matches. This CDR3 contains 13 residues. CDR3 loop: CASSSGRSDEQYF. The CDR3 DNA follows: TGTGCCAGTAGTAGCGGGAGGAGCGACGAGCAGTACTTC. Filled out from reference TRBV19 and TRBJ2-7, the complete variable domain reads DGGITQSPKYLFRKEGQNVTLSCEQNLNHDAMYWYRQDPGQGLRLIYYSQIVNDFQKGDIAEGYSVSREKKESFPLTVTSAQKNPTAFYLCASSSGRSDEQYFGPGTRLTVT.